The clone carrying this T cell receptor beta chain was picked up many times. Its antigen is as yet unknown. As template, the study used bulk tumor genomic DNA at roughly 600 ng per sample. Spaced far apart, several biopsies were taken from each primary tumor during surgery. The study enrolled patients with untreated, newly diagnosed non-small cell lung cancer who underwent curative surgery. A total of some 14 patients with newly diagnosed non-small cell lung cancer, all of whom were undergoing surgery with curative intent, made up the donors. The data originate from a study of immune heterogeneity within non-small cell lung tumors. About the study: A few squamous cell carcinomas, under 12 non-squamous carcinomas and 1 not otherwise specified made up the tumors.

Multiplex PCR with 32 V and 13 J primers amplified TCR beta CDR3. In TCRdb, the multiplex PCR reads were re-called with MiXCR into one record per CDR3 protein. The sample lists roughly 20,000 distinct CDR3 sequences, under 35% occurring once. Study-wide points: Alongside site-unique high-frequency clones, identical dominant CDR3 beta clonotypes recurred across tumor sites within a patient.

The CDR3 extends over 13 amino acids. CDR1 and CDR2 (germline): SGHNT, YENEEA. V dropped 5 bases and J dropped 3 bases, with 11 bases sitting between them. The chain combines TRBV11-3 with TRBJ2-7; D is possibly TRBD1 (5 bases). Source material: lung tumor tissue. The clonotype originates from a man in his forties or fifties with non-small cell lung cancer. CDR3 in amino acids: CASSDGHDYEQYF. CDR3 nucleotides: TGTGCCAGCAGCGATGGACACGACTACGAGCAGTACTTC.